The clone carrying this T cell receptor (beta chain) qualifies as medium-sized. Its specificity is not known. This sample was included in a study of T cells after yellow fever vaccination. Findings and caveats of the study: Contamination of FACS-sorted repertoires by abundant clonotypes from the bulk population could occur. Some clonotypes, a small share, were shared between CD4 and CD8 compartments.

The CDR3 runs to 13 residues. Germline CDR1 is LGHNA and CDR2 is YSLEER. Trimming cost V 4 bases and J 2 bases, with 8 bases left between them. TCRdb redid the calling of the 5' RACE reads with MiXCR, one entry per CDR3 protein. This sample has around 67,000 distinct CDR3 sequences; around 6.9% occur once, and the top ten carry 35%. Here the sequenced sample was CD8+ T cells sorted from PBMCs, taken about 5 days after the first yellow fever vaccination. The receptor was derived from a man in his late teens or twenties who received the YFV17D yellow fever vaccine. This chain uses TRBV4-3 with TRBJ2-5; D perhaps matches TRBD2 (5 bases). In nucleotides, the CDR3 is TGCGCCAGCAGCCGCGGGCAGCAAGAGACCCAGTACTTC. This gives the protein CASSRGQQETQYF.